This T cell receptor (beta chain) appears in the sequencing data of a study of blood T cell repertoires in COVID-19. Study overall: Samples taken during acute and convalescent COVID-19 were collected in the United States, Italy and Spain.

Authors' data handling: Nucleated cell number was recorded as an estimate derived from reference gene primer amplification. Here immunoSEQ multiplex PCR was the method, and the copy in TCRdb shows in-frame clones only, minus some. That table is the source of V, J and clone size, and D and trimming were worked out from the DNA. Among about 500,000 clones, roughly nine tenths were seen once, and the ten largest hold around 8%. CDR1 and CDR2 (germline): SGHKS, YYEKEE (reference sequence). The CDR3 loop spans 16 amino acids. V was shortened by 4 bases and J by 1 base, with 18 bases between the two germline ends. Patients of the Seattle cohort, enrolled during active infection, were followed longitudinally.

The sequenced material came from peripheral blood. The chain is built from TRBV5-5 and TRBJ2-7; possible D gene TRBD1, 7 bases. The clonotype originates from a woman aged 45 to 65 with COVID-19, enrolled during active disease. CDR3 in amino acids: CASSAGGTTRSYEQYF. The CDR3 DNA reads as TGTGCCAGCAGCGCAGGGGGGACGACTCGTTCCTACGAGCAGTACTTC. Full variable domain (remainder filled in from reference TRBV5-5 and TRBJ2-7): DAGVTQSPTHLIKTRGQQVTLRCSPISGHKSVSWYQQVLGQGPQFIFQYYEKEERGRGNFPDRFSARQFPNYSSELNVNALLLGDSALYLCASSAGGTTRSYEQYFGPGTRLTVT.